This is a list of T cell receptor beta chains from one sample in a study of blood T cell repertoires in COVID-19. Profiled with immunoSEQ multiplex PCR; TCRdb holds only in-frame clones, not every one. The table lists over 150,000 clones, around 83% of them singletons, with around 10% in the top ten. The material sequenced was peripheral blood. The receptors stem from a woman aged 55-70 years with COVID-19, enrolled during active disease. Each CDR3 is given with its conserved first and last residue. The order of the fields is clone size, J gene, V gene, D gene, CDR3 DNA, CDR3 protein. D genes are given only for firm matches. The listing skips clone size in some rows; elsewhere it reads once, few, many or a size class.

>NA|TRBJ1-2|TRBV27|TRBD1
TGTGCCAGCAGCTCCTGGACAGGGGCCTCATATGGCTACACCTTC
CASSSWTGASYGYTF
>NA|TRBJ1-5|TRBV7-6|NA
TGTGCCAGCAGCTTAGAAGGACGGGACAATCAGCCCCAGCATTTT
CASSLEGRDNQPQHF
>NA|TRBJ2-3|TRBV18|TRBD2
TGTGCCAGCTCACGCGGACTAGCGGGAGGGACAGATACGCAGTATTTT
CASSRGLAGGTDTQYF
>NA|TRBJ2-5|TRBV7-2|NA
TGTGCCAGCAGCCAAGGTCAGGCCTGGGAGACCCAGTACTTC
CASSQGQAWETQYF
>NA|TRBJ2-5|TRBV15|NA
TGTGCCACCAGCAGAGATCGTGGCCCGGGGGCCCAGTACTTC
CATSRDRGPGAQYF
>NA|TRBJ2-1|TRBV27|TRBD2
TGTGCCAGCAGTTTGCCGGGACTAGCGGGATTTGGGCGTGAGCAGTTCTTC
CASSLPGLAGFGREQFF
>NA|TRBJ2-5|TRBV6-5|NA
TGTGCCAGCATACAGGGGAGGTACCAGTACTTC
CASIQGRYQYF
>few|TRBJ1-2|TRBV5-1|TRBD1
TGCGCCAGCAGGAATAGGACAGGGGGCTATGGCTACACCTTC
CASRNRTGGYGYTF
>NA|TRBJ2-5|TRBV6-5|TRBD2
TGTGCCAGCGGGCGGGAGCTACAAGAGACCCAGTACTTC
CASGRELQETQYF
>NA|TRBJ2-2|TRBV30|NA
TGTGCCTGGAGTGGATTAGCGAACACCGGGGAGCTGTTTTTT
CAWSGLANTGELFF
>NA|TRBJ1-1|TRBV19|NA
TGTGCCAGTAGTACACAGGGTTGGGGCACTGAAGCTTTCTTT
CASSTQGWGTEAFF
>NA|TRBJ2-5|TRBV10-3|NA
TGTGCCATCAGTGACCGACAGGGGAGGGATGAGACCCAGTACTTC
CAISDRQGRDETQYF
>NA|TRBJ1-1|TRBV3-1/TRBV3-2|TRBD1
TGTGCCAGCAGCCAAGGACAGGGCGGCACTGAAGCTTTCTTT
CASSQGQGGTEAFF
>NA|TRBJ2-5|TRBV24-1|TRBD2
TGTGCCACCAGTGACGAGGGGTATAGCGGGGGCCGGGGGGCCCAGTACTTC
CATSDEGYSGGRGAQYF
>NA|TRBJ2-7|TRBV3-1/TRBV3-2|TRBD2
TGTGCCAGCAGCCTTCGGCTAGCGGGAACCGGCGAGCAGTACTTC
CASSLRLAGTGEQYF
>NA|TRBJ1-2|TRBV6-1|TRBD1
TGTGCCAGCAGTGAATATCCAGGGGGGTCTAACTATGGCTACACCTTC
CASSEYPGGSNYGYTF
>NA|TRBJ1-2|TRBV6-5|NA
TGTGCCAGCCAAGCGGGGGTTCCCTATGGCTACACCTTC
CASQAGVPYGYTF
>NA|TRBJ2-4|TRBV18|NA
TGTGCCAGCTCGCCGGGGTTATCTCGGGGCAAAAACATTCAGTACTTC
CASSPGLSRGKNIQYF
>NA|TRBJ1-2|TRBV29-1|TRBD1
TGCAGCGTCATGGACAGGGAGGGAGGCTACACCTTC
CSVMDREGGYTF
>NA|TRBJ1-6|TRBV3-1/TRBV3-2|NA
TGTGCCAGCAGCCAAGGACGCCGGTTGGGCAATTCACCCCTCCACTTT
CASSQGRRLGNSPLHF
>NA|TRBJ2-4|TRBV6-5|NA
TGTGCCAGCAGCCCAGAGAAGGGATGGGAGAACATTCAGTACTTC
CASSPEKGWENIQYF
>NA|TRBJ2-1|TRBV7-8|NA
TGTGCCAGCAGCTTAGGCCTAGCGGAGCAGTTCTTC
CASSLGLAEQFF
>NA|TRBJ1-2|TRBV7-9|NA
TGTGCCAGCAGCCCCATGAGGGGGTCAGCGCTTACTAATGGCTACACCTTC
CASSPMRGSALTNGYTF
>NA|TRBJ2-2|TRBV5-1|TRBD2
TGCGCCAGCAGCTCCCCTACTAGCGGATCGAACACCGGGGAGCTGTTTTTT
CASSSPTSGSNTGELFF
>once|TRBJ2-1|TRBV19|TRBD1
TGTGCCAGTAGTATAGAGGGACAGGGGGTACTAGCGGGTTCCTACAATGAGCAGTTCTTC
CASSIEGQGVLAGSYNEQFF
>few|TRBJ2-1|TRBV6-5|TRBD2
TGTGCCAGCAAGGCTAGCGGGAACAATGAGCAGTTCTTC
CASKASGNNEQFF
>NA|TRBJ1-5|TRBV6-4|TRBD1
TGTGCCAGCAGCTCCGGGACAGGGGCCCAGCCCCAGCATTTT
CASSSGTGAQPQHF
>NA|TRBJ1-5|TRBV2|TRBD1
TGTGCCAGCAGTGATTTTGGGACAGGGAGTCAGCCCCAGCATTTT
CASSDFGTGSQPQHF
>NA|TRBJ1-3|TRBV14|TRBD1
TGTGCCAGCAGCCGCACGGGACAGGGGGAAAACACCATATATTTT
CASSRTGQGENTIYF
>once|TRBJ1-6|TRBV10-3|NA
TGTGCCATCAGTGAGTCTCCCGGCAGGCGGGGTTCACCCCTCCACTTT
CAISESPGRRGSPLHF
>NA|TRBJ2-2|TRBV24-1|TRBD1
TGTGCCACCAGTGACCGCGGAGGAGGACAGGGGACCTTGGCCGGGGAGCTGTTTTTT
CATSDRGGGQGTLAGELFF
>NA|TRBJ2-1|TRBV19|NA
TGTGCCAGTAGTATCTCAGGGATTGGCTCCTACAATGAGCAGTTCTTC
CASSISGIGSYNEQFF
>NA|TRBJ2-1|TRBV2|NA
TGTGCCAGCAGTGGGGTTAGCGAGTACAATGAGCAGTTCTTC
CASSGVSEYNEQFF
>NA|TRBJ1-2|TRBV25-1|NA
TGTGCCAGCAGTGAATTGGGAGGGACGGCGGTCGACTATGGCTACACCTTC
CASSELGGTAVDYGYTF
>NA|TRBJ1-5|TRBV5-1|NA
TGCGCCAGCAGCTTGTCTCAGGGTCAGCCCCAGCATTTT
CASSLSQGQPQHF
>NA|TRBJ2-1|TRBV19|TRBD2
TGTGCCAGTAGTATAGTCGGGGGGTCCAATGAGCAGTTCTTC
CASSIVGGSNEQFF